These T cell receptor beta chains were read from a single sample in a study of cytomegalovirus exposure and HLA in healthy donors. Method: immunoSEQ multiplex PCR; TCRdb's copy keeps in-frame clones and lacks some. The sample records roughly 160,000 clones, 80% to 90% being singletons. Sample: PBMCs. Receptors were obtained from a young man in good health and CMV-seropositive. Both conserved end residues are part of each CDR3. The order of the fields is clone size, D gene, V gene, J gene, CDR3 DNA, CDR3 protein. The D gene is left open where the match is weak. Clone size is not always given. Where it is, it says once, few, many or a class for expanded clones.

few,TRBD2,TRBV7-9,TRBJ2-3,TGTGCCAGCAGCGCAAGCAGGAGCGGGGGGGCAGATACGCAGTATTTT,CASSASRSGGADTQYF
few,TRBD1,TRBV5-4,TRBJ1-1,TGTGCCAGCAGCGTCATCCCGGGACAGGGGATCCCTGAAGCTTTCTTT,CASSVIPGQGIPEAFF
-,TRBD2,TRBV11-2,TRBJ2-7,TGTGCCAGCAGCTTCCGGCTAGCGGGGTCCTACGAGCAGTACTTC,CASSFRLAGSYEQYF
-,-,TRBV25-1,TRBJ1-6,TGTGCCAGCAGAACAGGTGATAATTCACCCCTCCACTTT,CASRTGDNSPLHF
-,-,TRBV6-5,TRBJ2-7,TGTGCCAGCAGTTCGCCCAATACTTACGAGCAGTACTTC,CASSSPNTYEQYF
-,-,TRBV30,TRBJ1-6,TGTGCCTGGAGGAGGTCACCCCTCCACTTT,CAWRRSPLHF
-,TRBD1,TRBV5-8,TRBJ2-7,TGTGCCAGCAGCTTGGAGGACAGGACTTACGAGCAGTACTTC,CASSLEDRTYEQYF
-,TRBD2,TRBV27,TRBJ2-7,TGTGCCAGCAGTTTCAGCGGGGGGGCGCCCGAGCAGTACTTC,CASSFSGGAPEQYF
-,TRBD2,TRBV7-2,TRBJ2-3,TGTGCCAGCAGCCCGGGGGGGGGCACAGATACGCAGTATTTT,CASSPGGGTDTQYF
-,-,TRBV11-3,TRBJ1-1,TGTGCCAGCAGTTTTCGTCGGAACACTGAAGCTTTCTTT,CASSFRRNTEAFF
-,TRBD1,TRBV19,TRBJ2-3,TGTGCCAGTGGGACAGGGGCTACAGATACGCAGTATTTT,CASGTGATDTQYF
-,TRBD1,TRBV5-3,TRBJ1-6,TGTGCCAGAAGCTTGGATCCCACAGGGGGCGTCAATTCACCCCTCCACTTT,CARSLDPTGGVNSPLHF
few,TRBD2,TRBV10-3,TRBJ2-3,TGTGCCACCACTCAGGTGCTAGCGGGGAACACAGATACGCAGTATTTT,CATTQVLAGNTDTQYF
-,TRBD1,TRBV5-6,TRBJ2-7,TGTGCCAGCAGCGGTCTTACTTGGTTGGGACAGGGCTACGAGCAGTACTTC,CASSGLTWLGQGYEQYF
-,-,TRBV20-1,TRBJ2-5,TGCAGTGGAGGGCAAGAGACCCAGTACTTC,CSGGQETQYF
-,-,TRBV27,TRBJ2-3,TGTGCCAGCAGTTCGCGGGGATACACAGATACGCAGTATTTT,CASSSRGYTDTQYF
-,TRBD2,TRBV2,TRBJ2-5,TGTGCCAGCAGGGCCCTCGGGGGAGCGGGGGGCGGAGAGACCCAGTACTTC,CASRALGGAGGGETQYF
-,-,TRBV18,TRBJ2-7,TGTGCCAGCTCACAAACCACATCTGGCTCCTACGAGCAGTACTTC,CASSQTTSGSYEQYF
-,-,TRBV13,TRBJ2-3,TGTGCCAGCAGCCCCGGGCAGGGTAGGGATACGCAGTATTTT,CASSPGQGRDTQYF
-,-,TRBV9,TRBJ1-1,TGTGCCAGCAGCGTGGCGCCCGGGGGGGGTAGTCCTGAAGCTTTCTTT,CASSVAPGGGSPEAFF
-,TRBD2,TRBV9,TRBJ2-3,TGTGCCAGCAATAGCGGGGCGGTTGGCACAGATACGCAGTATTTT,CASNSGAVGTDTQYF
-,-,TRBV2,TRBJ1-4,TGTGCCAGCTGGCCAAGTGGTAATGAAAAACTGTTTTTT,CASWPSGNEKLFF
-,-,TRBV5-1,TRBJ1-2,TGCGCCAGCCCGATTATTGAACAGGGTAACTATGGCTACACCTTC,CASPIIEQGNYGYTF
-,-,TRBV5-4,TRBJ2-3,TGTGCCAGCAGCCCGTCCCCCGACATAGGGAGAGCAGATACGCAGTATTTT,CASSPSPDIGRADTQYF
few,-,TRBV2,TRBJ2-1,TGTGCCAGCAGTGGGGGCAGGGTCTGGGATGAGCAGTTCTTC,CASSGGRVWDEQFF
-,-,TRBV5-6,TRBJ2-5,TGTGCCAGCAGCTTGGGGCCTCAAGAGACCCAGTACTTC,CASSLGPQETQYF
-,-,TRBV18,TRBJ2-1,TGTGCCAGCTCACGCACCACGGGACTTAAGCAGTTCTTC,CASSRTTGLKQFF
once,TRBD2,TRBV6-4,TRBJ2-3,TGTGCCAGCAGTGACGCTAGCGGGGGGCCAGATACGCAGTATTTT,CASSDASGGPDTQYF
-,TRBD1,TRBV4-1,TRBJ2-7,TGCGCCAGCAGCCAGGTTGACAGGGGGTTGTACGAGCAGTACTTC,CASSQVDRGLYEQYF
-,TRBD2,TRBV30,TRBJ2-1,TGTGCCTGGAGTAAGGGACTAGACTATGAGCAGTTCTTC,CAWSKGLDYEQFF
once,TRBD1,TRBV27,TRBJ2-5,TGTGCCAGCAGTTTTGGTCGGGACAGGGTCTTCCCTGAGCAGTACTTC,CASSFGRDRVFPEQYF
-,-,TRBV27,TRBJ2-1,TGTGCCAGCAGTTTAGCGGTTAGCTCCTACAATGAGCAGTTCTTC,CASSLAVSSYNEQFF
-,-,TRBV11-2,TRBJ1-2,TGTGCCAGCAGCCCGCAGGGAGGGCTCTATGGCTACACCTTC,CASSPQGGLYGYTF
once,TRBD2,TRBV4-3,TRBJ2-3,TGCGCCAGCAGCCAAGAGACTAGCGAAGATACGCAGTATTTT,CASSQETSEDTQYF
-,-,TRBV19,TRBJ2-2,TGTGCCAGTAGTGCGGGGGCCCCGGGCACCGGGGAGCTGTTTTTT,CASSAGAPGTGELFF
-,TRBD2,TRBV18,TRBJ2-2,TGTGCCAGCTCACCAGCTAGCGGGGGTTACACCGGGGAGCTGTTTTTT,CASSPASGGYTGELFF
once,-,TRBV27,TRBJ2-7,TGTGCCAGCAGTTTTTTCGGGTCCTACGAGCAGTACTTC,CASSFFGSYEQYF
-,TRBD2,TRBV9,TRBJ2-1,TGTGCCAGCAGCGTAGTAAGCGGGGGGCGGAATGAGCAGTTCTTC,CASSVVSGGRNEQFF
-,-,TRBV30,TRBJ1-1,TGTGCCTGGAGTGTACTCGGAGGGACTGAAGCTTTCTTT,CAWSVLGGTEAFF
-,-,TRBV11-2,TRBJ2-3,TGTGCCAGCACGCCAGGGGGGAGCACAGATACGCAGTATTTT,CASTPGGSTDTQYF
-,-,TRBV19,TRBJ2-5,TGTGCCAGTAGTATAGGCGAGGAAGCGAGGGAGACCCAGTACTTC,CASSIGEEARETQYF
-,-,TRBV9,TRBJ1-1,TGTGCCAGCAGCGACAGACCGGGGGGAGCTGAAGCTTTCTTT,CASSDRPGGAEAFF
-,-,TRBV9,TRBJ2-5,TGTGCCAGCAGCGTAGCCCAACAAGAGACCCAGTACTTC,CASSVAQQETQYF
-,-,TRBV7-8,TRBJ1-1,TGTGCCAGCAGCTGGCCGGGAGCCCCTGAAGCTTTCTTT,CASSWPGAPEAFF
-,-,TRBV13,TRBJ2-6,TGTGCCAGCAGCGTCCACTCTGGGGCCAACGTCCTGACTTTC,CASSVHSGANVLTF
-,-,TRBV5-1,TRBJ1-4,TGCGCCAGCAGCTTGGACGGGGTGGTAGAAAAACTGTTTTTT,CASSLDGVVEKLFF
once,TRBD1,TRBV27,TRBJ2-7,TGTGCCAGCAGCTTATCGTTCGGGGACAGGAGATACGAGCAGTACTTC,CASSLSFGDRRYEQYF
once,-,TRBV5-1,TRBJ2-1,TGCGCCAGCAGCTTGGCACACGGGGCGAGCGGGAATGAGCAGTTCTTC,CASSLAHGASGNEQFF
-,-,TRBV27,TRBJ1-1,TGTGCCAGCAGTTTCCCCGGGGGTGGGGCTTTCTTT,CASSFPGGGAFF
-,-,TRBV9,TRBJ2-2,TGTGCCAGCGACCCGGGCACCGGGGAGCTGTTTTTT,CASDPGTGELFF
-,-,TRBV6-1,TRBJ2-3,TGTGCCAGCAGAGAGCAGGGCACCGGGACAGATACGCAGTATTTT,CASREQGTGTDTQYF
few,-,TRBV6-5,TRBJ1-1,TGTGCCAGCAGGGCCCAGGGCTTGAACACTGAAGCTTTCTTT,CASRAQGLNTEAFF
-,TRBD2,TRBV6-4,TRBJ2-7,TGTGCCAGCAGTGATATGGGAGGGGCCTTTTCCTACGAGCAGTACTTC,CASSDMGGAFSYEQYF
-,TRBD1,TRBV19,TRBJ2-3,TGTGCCAGTAGTATTAGGGGGCACACAGATACGCAGTATTTT,CASSIRGHTDTQYF
-,-,TRBV30,TRBJ1-3,TGTGCCTGGAGTGTACGAGGATCCGTCTACCCAGGGGGAAACACCATATATTTT,CAWSVRGSVYPGGNTIYF
few,-,TRBV4-2,TRBJ1-5,TGTGCCAGCAGCCAAGATGGGGAGGTGGCCAAGCATTTT,CASSQDGEVAKHF
-,-,TRBV14,TRBJ2-7,TGTGCCAGCAGCCAAGTACAGACCTACGAGCAGTACTTC,CASSQVQTYEQYF
few,TRBD1,TRBV6-6,TRBJ2-7,TGTGCCAGCAGTTACTCGGGGACAGGGTCCGACGAGCAGTACTTC,CASSYSGTGSDEQYF